This TCR beta chain was identified during a study of T-cell memory formation after mild COVID-19. Overall study: Most TCR clusters belonged to a single donor. General study results and limits: Certain responding clones were present in pre-infection memory, suggesting participation of cross-reactive memory. A balance of CD4 and CD8 characterized clones contracting day 15 to 85, whereas later expanders leaned CD4+.

The germline CDR1 and CDR2 sequences are MNHEY and SVGAGI. CDR3 size: 16 residues. The ends were cut back, 0 bases at V and 0 bases at J, with 11 bases in the middle. Employing constant-segment primers, 5'RACE generated TCR alpha and TCR beta cDNA libraries bearing sample barcodes and UMIs. TCRdb itself ran the 5' RACE reads through MiXCR, one entry per CDR3 protein. The data show under 250,000 distinct CDR3 sequences, with approximately 10% seen just once and approximately 3% held by the top ten. As concerns this clonotype: No antigen is known for it.

This sequence joins TRBV6-5 and TRBJ1-1; D unresolved. The source is a young man who had mild COVID-19 (a few samples of this study predate the infection). Cell type and time point are not known. The sequencing sample was made of PBMCs or a T cell subset sorted from them (not recorded which). The CDR3 region has the DNA TGTGCCAGCAGTTACTCGATTGGCTCAATGAACACTGAAGCTTTCTTT. Translation gives CASSYSIGSMNTEAFF.